The T cell receptor (beta chain) described here comes from a study of molecular identifiers for immune sequencing clone quantification. Study-wide results and limits: It was shown that clones above 20 RNA copies held over 97% of effector molecules, but under 1% in naive cells. Investigators reportedly could detect spiked Jurkat TCR RNA from one cell among one million naive cells.

J gave up 1 base and V 2 bases, and 10 bases lay outside the gene matches. This CDR3 is 18 amino acids long. CDR1 and CDR2 from the germline V gene are MGHRA and YSYEKL. This clonotype was seen many times. What it recognizes is unknown. The use of previously described methods and listed TCR primers produced the bulk TCR libraries. From the PCR reads, TCRdb called clonotypes with MiXCR, one entry per CDR3 protein. Here the sample spans hundreds of thousands of distinct CDR3 sequences, roughly 27% being singletons. This TCR was recovered from a human donor in good health. Some libraries in this study had Jurkat cell RNA spiked in. Input material: naive CD8+ T cells from blood, with Jurkat cell RNA spiked in. Indicated subset: FACS-sorted CD8+CD4-CCR7+CD45RA+ naive T cells. The chain uses TRBV4-1 and TRBJ1-5; 8 bases map to TRBD1. The CDR3 bases are TGCGCCAGCAGCCAAATTTTTCTCCAGGGGGCGAGCAATCAGCCCCAGCATTTT. It encodes CASSQIFLQGASNQPQHF.